These 16 T cell receptor beta chains were sequenced from one sample in a study of cytomegalovirus exposure and HLA in healthy donors. PCR was performed using 60 Vbeta and 13 Jbeta primers. The assay was immunoSEQ multiplex PCR, and TCRdb's table has in-frame clones only and misses some. The sample yields more than 130,000 clones, about four fifths seen once. Source material: PBMCs. These receptors all come from a male donor in good health and CMV-seronegative.

The chain's CDR3 is CAWSKKLQGGDTEAFF. As DNA, the CDR3 is TGTGCCTGGAGTAAAAAATTACAGGGGGGGGACACTGAAGCTTTCTTT. This chain connects TRBV30 to TRBJ1-1, with 8 bases that match TRBD1. This CDR3 has 16 residues. J lost 3 bases, V lost 2 bases, and 11 bases had no gene match. Germline values: CDR1 GTSNPN, CDR2 SVGIG (reference sequence).

The chain carries TRBV5-4 and TRBJ2-4; TRBD1 might be the D (5 bases). The V and J ends lost 4 bases and 7 bases respectively, with 18 bases between them. CDR1 SGHNT and CDR2 YYREEE come from the germline V gene (reference sequence). This CDR3 is 15 amino acids long. The CDR3: CASSHKMQGGNIQYF. For the CDR3, the DNA is TGTGCCAGCAGCCACAAAATGCAGGGTGGCAACATTCAGTACTTC.

The gene calls are TRBV19 and TRBJ1-5; maybe TRBD1 (5 bases). Germline lookup yields CDR1 LNHDA and CDR2 SQIVND (reference sequence). CDR3 length: 17 amino acids. Trimming left V 7 bases short and J 1 base short, with 20 bases between. This CDR3 is CASISGVGVQSNQPQHF. CDR3 DNA sequence: TGTGCCAGTATATCGGGGGTAGGGGTCCAAAGCAATCAGCCCCAGCATTTT. The variable domain in full, with the rest retrieved from reference TRBV19 and TRBJ1-5, is DGGITQSPKYLFRKEGQNVTLSCEQNLNHDAMYWYRQDPGQGLRLIYYSQIVNDFQKGDIAEGYSVSREKKESFPLTVTSAQKNPTAFYLCASISGVGVQSNQPQHFGDGTRLSIL.

V is TRBV5-1 and J is TRBJ2-5; 8 bases map to TRBD2. V shed 3 bases and J 2 bases; nucleotides not matched to a gene: 9. This CDR3 comprises 16 residues. Germline CDR1 reads SGHRS; CDR2 reads YFSETQ. The CDR3 loop is CASSSGLGPLQETQYF. DNA for the CDR3: TGCGCCAGCAGCTCGGGACTAGGGCCCCTACAAGAGACCCAGTACTTC.

Worth noting for this clone: The junction differs from germline at one of its ends, possibly a read error. The chain employs TRBV7-9 and TRBJ1-2; 10 nucleotides line up with TRBD1. Germline CDR1 reads SEHNR; CDR2 reads FQNEAQ (reference sequence). The CDR3 sequence is 16 residues long. The CDR3 is CSSSLGGTGANYGYTF. The CDR3, as DNA: TGTTCCAGCAGCTTAGGGGGGACAGGGGCTAACTATGGCTACACCTTC.

This sequence joins TRBV6-5 and TRBJ2-3; TRBD2 matches at 11 bases. V lost 4 bases, J lost 2 bases, and 2 bases stayed unmatched. Germline loops: CDR1 MNHEY, CDR2 SVGAGI. The CDR3 runs to 15 residues. The CDR3 DNA reads TGTGCCAGCAGTTCACTAGCGGGGGTCACAGATACGCAGTATTTT. This gives the protein CASSSLAGVTDTQYF.

The chain joins TRBV7-3 to TRBJ2-7; TRBD1 matches 7 bases. With V trimmed by 3 bases and J by 2 bases, 7 bases remained unmatched. Germline assignment: CDR1 SGHTA and CDR2 FQGTGA. There are 15 residues in the CDR3. The CDR3 region has the DNA TGTGCCAGCAGCTTTGGGACAGACTTTCCCTACGAGCAGTACTTC. Encoded protein: CASSFGTDFPYEQYF.

The DNA of the CDR3 is TGTGCCACCAGTAAGGGTAGTACTAGCGGACTGCAGTATTTT. Protein: CATSKGSTSGLQYF. The V gene is TRBV15, the J gene TRBJ2-3, with 8 nucleotides matching TRBD2. V was clipped by 6 bases and J by 11 bases; unmatched bases: 13. CDR3 size: 14 residues. Germline V gives CDR1 LNHNV, CDR2 YYDKDF (reference sequence).

This rearrangement joins TRBV5-1 to TRBJ2-7; 9 bases are shared with TRBD1. The CDR3 loop spans 14 amino acids. In germline, CDR1 is SGHRS, CDR2 YFSETQ. Trimming removed 4 bases from V and 5 bases from J; junction bases left unmatched: 7. CDR3 loop: CASSEMGQGHEQYF. In DNA, the CDR3 is TGCGCCAGCAGCGAAATGGGACAGGGCCACGAGCAGTACTTC. Together with reference TRBV5-1 and TRBJ2-7, the CDR3 gives the full variable domain: KAGVTQTPRYLIKTRGQQVTLSCSPISGHRSVSWYQQTPGQGLQFLFEYFSETQRNKGNFPGRFSGRQFSNSRSEMNVSTLELGDSALYLCASSEMGQGHEQYFGPGTRLTVT.

This clone was seen just once. Other DNA sequences from this sample encode an identical CDR3 as well. The chain uses TRBV6-1 and TRBJ1-6; D might be TRBD1 (6 bases). Looked up from germline, CDR1 is MNHNS and CDR2 is SASEGT. V was trimmed by 2 bases and J by 0 bases, leaving 11 bases between them. The CDR3 has 17 amino acids. In DNA form, the CDR3 reads TGTGCCAGCAGTGAACGGGGGGGCGGCTCCTATAATTCACCCCTCCACTTT. Its translation is CASSERGGGSYNSPLHF.

V usage is TRBV10-3 and J usage is TRBJ1-5; TRBD1 agrees at 7 bases. Trimming at V came to 0 bases and at J to 4 bases, leaving 6 bases not matched to a gene. The length of the CDR3 is 16 residues. Per the germline V gene, CDR1 is ENHRY and CDR2 is SYGVKD. The CDR3 here is CAISESNRGWNQPQHF. The DNA of the CDR3 is TGTGCCATCAGTGAGTCTAACAGGGGTTGGAATCAGCCCCAGCATTTT.

This clone showed up just a few times. This chain connects TRBV30 to TRBJ2-5, with 8 bases lining up with TRBD2. The CDR3 spans 16 residues. Losses at the gene ends were 0 bases for V and 0 bases for J; bases not matched to a gene: 6. Germline CDR1 and CDR2: GTSNPN and SVGIG (reference sequence). In nucleotides, the CDR3 is TGTGCCTGGAGTGTAGTAACTAGCGGAGACCAAGAGACCCAGTACTTC. This translates into CAWSVVTSGDQETQYF.

This clone has ten or more counts. The chain employs TRBV6-4 and TRBJ2-1; 8 nucleotides agree with TRBD2. Germline V gene sequence: CDR1 MRHNA, CDR2 SNTAGT. CDR3 length: 16 residues. V lost 6 bases and J lost 8; bases outside the gene matches: 15. The CDR3 protein is CASSKAPGLVRHEQFF. In nucleotides, the CDR3 is TGTGCCAGCAGCAAAGCCCCGGGACTAGTTCGACATGAGCAGTTCTTC.

The chain carries TRBV10-3 and TRBJ1-2, with a tentative D call TRBD1 (5 bases). Germline V gene data show CDR1 as ENHRY and CDR2 as SYGVKD. Trimming stripped 2 bases from V and 4 bases from J, with 11 bases between. The CDR3 consists of 14 residues. As DNA, the CDR3 is TGTGCCATCAGTGAGCGAACAGGACCCTATGGCTACACCTTC. Translated: CAISERTGPYGYTF.

This clone was observed a single time. Here the CDR3 DNA reads TGTGCCATCAACGACGGGAGGGCCTACAATGAGCAGTTCTTC. It yields the protein CAINDGRAYNEQFF. The rearrangement links TRBV10-3 to TRBJ2-1; 8 positions agree with TRBD2. V trimming: 7 bases; J trimming: 2 bases; junction bases outside the gene matches: 4. The CDR3 is made up of 14 amino acids. The V gene's germline CDR1 is ENHRY and CDR2 SYGVKD.

This clone was found a few times. The rearrangement uses TRBV4-3 and TRBJ1-1; D gene unclear. CDR3 length: 12 residues. V lost 4 bases and J lost 4, with 7 bases in between. Germline values: CDR1 LGHNA, CDR2 YSLEER. CDR3 amino acids: CASSRRGTEAFF. CDR3 nucleotides: TGCGCCAGCAGCCGACGCGGCACTGAAGCTTTCTTT.